This TCR beta chain was captured in a study of blood T cell repertoires in COVID-19. Unmatched junction bases numbered 3, after V lost 5 bases and J lost 8 bases. The CDR3 contains 11 residues. Germline V gene data show CDR1 as SQVTM and CDR2 as ANQGSEA. The data were produced by immunoSEQ multiplex PCR, yet TCRdb's version contains in-frame clones alone and is incomplete. The sample has 60,000 to 85,000 clones, about nine tenths seen once; the top ten hold 29%. This chain joins TRBV29-1 and TRBJ1-2; 9 bases agree with TRBD1. The sequencing input was peripheral blood. This clonotype was sampled from a woman older than 75 with active or convalescent COVID-19. CDR3 region: CSVWTGVGYTF. For the CDR3, the DNA is TGCAGCGTTTGGACAGGGGTAGGCTACACCTTC.